The 28 T cell receptor beta chains reported below all come from one sample, sequenced in a study of beta chain features in type 1 diabetes. Every isolated RNA sample was fully reverse transcribed, so sequencing captured expressed TCRB transcripts. Profiled with immunoSEQ multiplex PCR; TCRdb holds only in-frame clones, not every one. This table holds 360,000 or so clones, around 20% found once. The sample taken for sequencing was naive CD4+ T cells from blood. These receptors came from a woman aged 18-30 years in good health.

The genes are TRBV6-5 and TRBJ1-2; 8 bases line up with TRBD1. With V trimmed by 5 bases and J by 4 bases, 9 bases remained unmatched. CDR3 length: 15 residues. Germline V gene sequence: CDR1 MNHEY, CDR2 SVGAGI. CDR3 in DNA: TGTGCCAGCAGTCGACCTGACAGGGGACGCTATGGCTACACCTTC. This encodes CASSRPDRGRYGYTF.

The rearrangement joins TRBV11-2 to TRBJ2-7; TRBD2 is a possible D gene (6 bases). V shed 1 base and J shed 4 bases, with 8 bases lying between them. The germline gives CDR1 SGHAT, CDR2 FQNNGV. The CDR3 sequence is 13 residues long. The CDR3 region has the DNA TGTGCCAGCAGCTTAGCGGCGGGATACGAGCAGTACTTC. Residues: CASSLAAGYEQYF.

V gene TRBV7-6 combines with J gene TRBJ2-7; possible D gene TRBD1, 5 bases. This CDR3 contains 13 residues. Per germline, CDR1 SGHVS and CDR2 FNYEAQ. The V end lost 4 bases, the J end lost 7 bases, and 14 bases lay between the germline ends. The CDR3 sequence: CASSSDGQGEQYF. CDR3 bases: TGTGCCAGCAGCTCGGATGGACAAGGGGAGCAGTACTTC.

This CDR3 is CASSPQRTGTNEKLFF. The CDR3 nucleotides read TGTGCCAGCTCACCACAACGGACAGGGACGAATGAAAAACTGTTTTTT. V and J are TRBV18 and TRBJ1-4; 8 bases map to TRBD1. V shed 1 base, J shed 5 bases, and the junction held 6 bases outside the gene matches. In germline, CDR1 is KGHSH, CDR2 LQKENI. CDR3 length: 16 residues.

The chain employs TRBV7-9 and TRBJ2-7, with 8 bases aligning to TRBD2. Unmatched junction bases numbered 8, after V lost 2 bases and J lost 5 bases. This CDR3 region has 15 residues. Germline CDR1 SEHNR, CDR2 FQNEAQ (reference sequence). The CDR3 DNA sequence: TGTGCCAGCAGCTTACCTCGTTTCGGGAGGGACGAGCAGTACTTC. Translation: CASSLPRFGRDEQYF.

The chain combines TRBV20-1 with TRBJ2-1; D gene uncertain. CDR1 is DFQATT, CDR2 SNEGSKA, per germline (reference sequence). Trimming shortened V by 3 bases and J by 12 bases, and 12 bases separated the two germline ends. The CDR3 totals 11 residues. CDR3 residues: CSASDIPPQFF. CDR3 in DNA: TGCAGTGCTAGTGACATCCCCCCGCAGTTCTTC.

This rearrangement joins TRBV30 to TRBJ2-1, with unresolved D. The length of the CDR3 is 13 residues. Germline V lookup: CDR1 GTSNPN, CDR2 SVGIG (reference sequence). V was trimmed by 0 bases and J by 9 bases, leaving 12 bases between them. This CDR3 is CAWSVLSSGEQFF. For the CDR3, the DNA is TGTGCCTGGAGTGTACTATCGTCGGGTGAGCAGTTCTTC.

Only a few counts were recorded for this clone. The chain has TRBV29-1 and TRBJ2-5; 7 bases are shared with TRBD2. CDR3 length equals 13 residues. Germline CDR1 is SQVTM and CDR2 is ANQGSEA. After removal of 8 bases from V and 2 bases from J, the junction contained 8 bases not matched to a gene. The DNA of the CDR3 is TGCAGCATTGGGGGGGTTTCGCAAGAGACCCAGTACTTC. Protein product: CSIGGVSQETQYF.

This clone turned up a few times. This same CDR3 is encoded by further DNA sequences in the sample. V and J are TRBV9 and TRBJ1-5; 7 bases agree with TRBD1. Per germline, CDR1 SGDLS and CDR2 YYNGEE. There are 15 residues in the CDR3. Trimming cost V 2 bases and J 0 bases; bases outside gene matches: 2. CDR3 protein: CASSVGQNSNQPQHF. Written as DNA, the CDR3 is TGTGCCAGCAGCGTGGGACAGAATAGCAATCAGCCCCAGCATTTT.

This clone was seen just once. The chain employs TRBV4-3 and TRBJ2-1; 12 nucleotides align to TRBD2. V dropped 0 bases and J dropped 8; count of bases not matched to a gene: 5. From germline, CDR1 is LGHNA and CDR2 YSLEER. The CDR3 is made up of 16 amino acids. The CDR3 region is CASSQEALAGGHEQFF. The CDR3 coding sequence is TGCGCCAGCAGCCAAGAAGCCCTAGCGGGGGGGCATGAGCAGTTCTTC.

This clone was counted between two and nine times. The genes are TRBV10-3 and TRBJ2-5; no clear D gene. V lost 4 bases to trimming and J lost 2 bases, with 8 bases between them. Germline values: CDR1 ENHRY, CDR2 SYGVKD. The CDR3 is 13 amino acids. CDR3 nucleotide sequence: TGTGCCATCAGTGGAGGCCAGCAAGAGACCCAGTACTTC. Residues: CAISGGQQETQYF.

The chain combines TRBV5-1 with TRBJ1-1; possibly TRBD1 for D (5 bases). V lost 5 bases and J lost 3, with 11 bases in between. The CDR3 length is 13 residues. CDR1 is SGHRS and CDR2 is YFSETQ in the germline V gene. The CDR3 DNA reads as TGCGCCAGCAGAACCCGACAGCACACTGAAGCTTTCTTT. This codes for CASRTRQHTEAFF.

This clone occurred a few times. The chain carries TRBV5-4 and TRBJ2-1; 12 bases align to TRBD2. The CDR3 has 15 amino acids. The trim removed 2 bases at V and 4 bases at J, leaving 1 base unmatched. CDR1 and CDR2 from the germline V gene are SGHNT and YYREEE (reference sequence). The CDR3 DNA sequence: TGTGCCAGCAGCTTAACTAGCGGGGGGTACAATGAGCAGTTCTTC. It is translated as CASSLTSGGYNEQFF.

This chain links TRBV19 with TRBJ1-5, with D uncertain. Trimming stripped 4 bases from V and 3 bases from J, with 4 bases between. This CDR3 has 12 amino acids. Germline CDR1 LNHDA, CDR2 SQIVND (reference sequence). The CDR3 is CASSSANQPQHF. DNA for the CDR3: TGTGCCAGTAGTAGCGCCAATCAGCCCCAGCATTTT. Full variable domain (remainder filled in from reference TRBV19 and TRBJ1-5): DGGITQSPKYLFRKEGQNVTLSCEQNLNHDAMYWYRQDPGQGLRLIYYSQIVNDFQKGDIAEGYSVSREKKESFPLTVTSAQKNPTAFYLCASSSANQPQHFGDGTRLSIL.

The chain has TRBV19 and TRBJ1-1; D is perhaps TRBD1 (5 bases). In germline, CDR1 is LNHDA, CDR2 SQIVND (reference sequence). V was cut by 3 bases and J by 7 bases, with 6 bases left in between. CDR3 length equals 11 residues. CDR3 region: CASSIQGEAFF. In nucleotides, the CDR3 is TGTGCCAGTAGTATCCAGGGTGAAGCTTTCTTT.

This sequence joins TRBV4-2 and TRBJ1-1; no clear D. Per germline, CDR1 LGHNA and CDR2 YNFKEQ. The CDR3 is 14 amino acids. The V gene lost 0 bases and the J gene lost 1 base, with 6 bases spanning the gap. CDR3 loop: CASSQEPGNTEAFF. For the CDR3, the DNA is TGTGCCAGCAGCCAAGAACCAGGGAACACTGAAGCTTTCTTT.

V is TRBV7-2 and J is TRBJ1-2; possibly TRBD1 for D (6 bases). Per germline, CDR1 SGHTA and CDR2 FQGNSA. The CDR3 is made up of 12 amino acids. Trimming shortened V by 6 bases and J by 7 bases, and 12 bases separated the two germline ends. CDR3 residues: CASRGGGFGYTF. The CDR3 nucleotides are TGTGCCAGCAGGGGAGGGGGGTTTGGCTACACCTTC.

The chain joins TRBV18 to TRBJ2-2, with D possibly matching TRBD1 (6 bases). This CDR3 is built from 14 residues. CDR1 is KGHSH and CDR2 is LQKENI in the germline V gene. V lost 3 bases and J lost 4, with 9 bases in between. The CDR3 coding sequence is TGTGCCAGCTCACCCGACAGGAGCACCGGGGAGCTGTTTTTT. Translating it yields CASSPDRSTGELFF.

V usage is TRBV5-4 and J usage is TRBJ2-7; 7 bases line up with TRBD1. This CDR3 has 15 amino acids. CDR1 and CDR2 (germline): SGHNT, YYREEE (reference sequence). Unmatched junction bases numbered 10, after V lost 3 bases and J lost 4 bases. The CDR3 loop is CASSSRATGSYEQYF. The DNA for the CDR3 is TGTGCCAGCAGCTCCCGTGCGACAGGGTCGTACGAGCAGTACTTC.

This clone was picked up a small number of times. V is TRBV30 and J is TRBJ1-2, with TRBD1 identical over 9 bases. The ends lost 7 bases at V and 8 bases at J; junction bases unmatched: 2. This CDR3 spans 10 amino acids. Germline loops: CDR1 GTSNPN, CDR2 SVGIG (reference sequence). In nucleotides, the CDR3 is TGTGCCTCTGGGACAGGGGGCTACACCTTC. It translates to CASGTGGYTF.

This clone was seen a handful of times. The chain has TRBV7-9 and TRBJ2-3; D perhaps matches TRBD2 (5 bases). CDR1 is SEHNR, CDR2 FQNEAQ, per germline (reference sequence). The germline V and J ends were trimmed by 3 bases and 0 bases, with 10 bases remaining between them. The CDR3 runs 15 residues. The CDR3 region has the DNA TGTGCCAGCAGCTTGGCGGGTATTAGCACAGATACGCAGTATTTT. Amino acid sequence: CASSLAGISTDTQYF.

V and J are TRBV5-1 and TRBJ2-1, with 9 positions matching TRBD2. This CDR3 spans 15 amino acids. The germline V gene encodes CDR1 SGHRS and CDR2 YFSETQ. V shed 4 bases and J 8 bases; nucleotides not matched to a gene: 10. CDR3 residues: CASSPTGLAPDEQFF. For the CDR3, the DNA is TGCGCCAGCAGCCCGACGGGACTAGCCCCCGATGAGCAGTTCTTC.

This chain uses TRBV30 with TRBJ1-2; perhaps TRBD1 as D (5 bases). Germline V CDR1 and CDR2: GTSNPN, SVGIG (reference sequence). This CDR3 region has 13 residues. V shed 2 bases and J shed 2 bases, with 9 bases lying between them. The CDR3 coding sequence is TGTGCCTGGAGTCCCCGACAGAACTATGGCTACACCTTC. Protein sequence: CAWSPRQNYGYTF.

This clone was detected a few times. The V call is TRBV4-1, the J call TRBJ2-1; 13 bases map to TRBD2. The V gene's germline CDR1 is MGHRA and CDR2 YSYEKL. The CDR3 runs 16 residues. J lost 10 bases, V lost 1 base, and 7 bases had no gene match. CDR3 amino acids: CASSQGGTSGNREQFF. In DNA form, the CDR3 reads TGCGCCAGCAGCCAAGGGGGGACTAGCGGGAATCGGGAGCAGTTCTTC.

This chain links TRBV2 with TRBJ2-3; unclear D gene. This CDR3 is 11 amino acids long. Germline CDR1 is SNHLY and CDR2 is FYNNEI. V was shortened by 4 bases and J by 6 bases, with 5 bases between the two germline ends. In DNA form, the CDR3 reads TGTGCCAGCAGTGGCGAGGATACGCAGTATTTT. Protein sequence: CASSGEDTQYF.

CDR3 in DNA: TGCGCCAGCAGCTTGCTATCCCCTACAGGGACTGGGGCCAACGTCCTGACTTTC. This encodes CASSLLSPTGTGANVLTF. This chain links TRBV5-1 with TRBJ2-6; the D gene is possibly TRBD1 (6 bases). Deletions cut 1 base from V and 2 bases from J, with 16 bases between. This CDR3 comprises 18 residues. Germline V lookup: CDR1 SGHRS, CDR2 YFSETQ.

The chain has TRBV5-4 and TRBJ2-1; TRBD1 is a possible D gene (5 bases). CDR3 length: 15 residues. V was trimmed by 4 bases and J by 0 bases, leaving 11 bases between them. The germline gives CDR1 SGHNT, CDR2 YYREEE (reference sequence). The CDR3 spells CASSTGQRSYNEQFF. In DNA, the CDR3 is TGTGCCAGCAGCACCGGACAACGCTCCTACAATGAGCAGTTCTTC.

This clone was counted a few times. Distinct nucleotide sequences in the sample also encode this CDR3. The J gene is TRBJ2-3, the V gene TRBV9; D is undetermined. With 0 bases removed from V and 3 bases from J, the gap between germline ends came to 5 bases. CDR1 and CDR2 from the germline V gene are SGDLS and YYNGEE. The CDR3 runs to 13 residues. The CDR3: CASSVASTDTQYF. The CDR3 DNA reads as TGTGCCAGCAGCGTAGCTTCGACAGATACGCAGTATTTT. Full variable domain (missing parts from reference TRBV9 and TRBJ2-3): DSGVTQTPKHLITATGQRVTLRCSPRSGDLSVYWYQQSLDQGLQFLIQYYNGEERAKGNILERFSAQQFPDLHSELNLSSLELGDSALYFCASSVASTDTQYFGPGTRLTVL.